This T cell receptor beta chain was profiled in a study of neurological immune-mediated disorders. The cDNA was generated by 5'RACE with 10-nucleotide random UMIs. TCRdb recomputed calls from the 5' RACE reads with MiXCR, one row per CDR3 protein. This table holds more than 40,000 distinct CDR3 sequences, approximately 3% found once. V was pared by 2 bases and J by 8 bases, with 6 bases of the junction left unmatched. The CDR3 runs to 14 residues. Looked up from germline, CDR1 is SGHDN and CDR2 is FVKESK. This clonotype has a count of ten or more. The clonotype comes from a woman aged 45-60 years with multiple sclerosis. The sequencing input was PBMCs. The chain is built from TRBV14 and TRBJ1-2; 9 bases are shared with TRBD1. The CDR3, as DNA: TGTGCCAGCAGCCAATTGGACAGGGGAAGCGGCTACACCTTC. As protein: CASSQLDRGSGYTF.